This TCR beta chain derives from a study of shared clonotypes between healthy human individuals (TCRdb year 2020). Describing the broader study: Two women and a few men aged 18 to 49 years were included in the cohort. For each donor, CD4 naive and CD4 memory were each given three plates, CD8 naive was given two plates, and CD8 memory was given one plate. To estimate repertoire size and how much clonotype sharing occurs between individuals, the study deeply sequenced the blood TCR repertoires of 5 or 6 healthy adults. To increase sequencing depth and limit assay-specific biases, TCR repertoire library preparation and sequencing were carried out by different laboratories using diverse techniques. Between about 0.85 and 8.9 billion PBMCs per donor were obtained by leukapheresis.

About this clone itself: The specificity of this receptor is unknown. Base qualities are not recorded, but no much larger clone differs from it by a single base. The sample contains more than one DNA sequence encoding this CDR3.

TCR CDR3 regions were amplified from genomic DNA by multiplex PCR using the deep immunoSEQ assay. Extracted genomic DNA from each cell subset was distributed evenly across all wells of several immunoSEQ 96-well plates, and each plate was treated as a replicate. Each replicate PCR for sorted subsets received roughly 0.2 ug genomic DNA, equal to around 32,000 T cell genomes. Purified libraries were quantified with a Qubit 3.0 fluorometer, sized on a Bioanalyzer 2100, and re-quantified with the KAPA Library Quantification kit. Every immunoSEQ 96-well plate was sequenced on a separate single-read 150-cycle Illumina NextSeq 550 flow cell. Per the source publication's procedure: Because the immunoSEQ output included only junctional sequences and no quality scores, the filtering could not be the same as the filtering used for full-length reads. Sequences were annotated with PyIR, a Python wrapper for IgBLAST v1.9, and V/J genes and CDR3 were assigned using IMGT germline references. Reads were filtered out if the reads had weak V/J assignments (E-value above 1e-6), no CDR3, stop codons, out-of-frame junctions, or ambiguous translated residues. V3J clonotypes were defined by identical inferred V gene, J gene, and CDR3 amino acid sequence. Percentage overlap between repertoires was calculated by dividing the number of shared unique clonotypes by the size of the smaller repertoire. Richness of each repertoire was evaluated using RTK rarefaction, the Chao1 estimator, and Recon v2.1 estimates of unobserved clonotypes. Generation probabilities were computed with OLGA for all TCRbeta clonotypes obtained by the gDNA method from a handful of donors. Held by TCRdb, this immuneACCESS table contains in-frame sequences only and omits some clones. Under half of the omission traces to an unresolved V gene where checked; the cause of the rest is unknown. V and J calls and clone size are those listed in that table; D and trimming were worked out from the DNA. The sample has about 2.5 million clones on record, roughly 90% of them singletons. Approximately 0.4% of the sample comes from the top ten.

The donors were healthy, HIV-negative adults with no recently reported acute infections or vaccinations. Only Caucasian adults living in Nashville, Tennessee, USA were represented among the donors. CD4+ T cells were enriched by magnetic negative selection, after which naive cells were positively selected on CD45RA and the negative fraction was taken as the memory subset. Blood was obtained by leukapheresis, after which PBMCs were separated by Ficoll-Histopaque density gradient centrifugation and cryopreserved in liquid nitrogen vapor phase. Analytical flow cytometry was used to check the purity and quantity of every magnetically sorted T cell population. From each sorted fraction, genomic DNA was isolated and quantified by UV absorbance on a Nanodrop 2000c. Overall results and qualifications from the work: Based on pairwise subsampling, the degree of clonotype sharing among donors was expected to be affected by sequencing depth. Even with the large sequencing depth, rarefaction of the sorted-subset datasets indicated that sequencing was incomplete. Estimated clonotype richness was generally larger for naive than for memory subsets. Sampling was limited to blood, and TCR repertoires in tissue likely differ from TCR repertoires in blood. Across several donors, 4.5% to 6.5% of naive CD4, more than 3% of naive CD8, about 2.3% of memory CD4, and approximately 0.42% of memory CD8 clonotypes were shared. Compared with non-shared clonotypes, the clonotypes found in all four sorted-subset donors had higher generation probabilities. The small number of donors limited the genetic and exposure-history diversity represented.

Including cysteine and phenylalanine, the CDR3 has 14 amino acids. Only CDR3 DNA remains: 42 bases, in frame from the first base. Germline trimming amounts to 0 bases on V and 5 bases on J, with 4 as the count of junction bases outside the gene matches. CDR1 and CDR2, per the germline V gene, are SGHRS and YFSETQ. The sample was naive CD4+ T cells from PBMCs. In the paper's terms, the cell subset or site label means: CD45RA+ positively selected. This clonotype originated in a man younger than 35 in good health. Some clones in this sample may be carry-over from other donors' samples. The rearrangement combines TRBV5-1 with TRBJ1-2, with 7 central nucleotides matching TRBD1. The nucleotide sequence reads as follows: TGCGCCAGCAGCTTGGGGCAGGGGGGATATGGCTACACCTTC. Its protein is CASSLGQGGYGYTF. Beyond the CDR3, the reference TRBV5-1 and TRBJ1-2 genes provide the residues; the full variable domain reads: KAGVTQTPRYLIKTRGQQVTLSCSPISGHRSVSWYQQTPGQGLQFLFEYFSETQRNKGNFPGRFSGRQFSNSRSEMNVSTLELGDSALYLCASSLGQGGYGYTFGSGTRLTVV.